This T cell receptor (beta chain) stems from a study of blood T cell repertoires in COVID-19. Study in general: Specimens from acute and convalescent COVID-19 originated in the United States, Italy and Spain. The analysed material was cDNA or gDNA that came from T cells, B-cell-depleted T cells, or PBMCs.

This CDR3 has 13 amino acids. V gave up 7 bases and J gave up 2 bases, with 11 bases separating them. Germline assignment: CDR1 MGHDK and CDR2 SYGVNS. Per the authors' pipeline: Reference gene primer amplification gave estimated nucleated cell counts. Generated by immunoSEQ multiplex PCR, the TCRdb table keeps only in-frame clones and is missing some. V and J calls and clone size come straight from that table; D and trimming were deduced from the DNA. The sample carries around 93,000 clones, about 80% recorded once. This chain uses TRBV25-1 with TRBJ1-1, with D tentatively TRBD1 (5 bases). The TCR sequence derives from a man aged 60-69 years with acute or convalescent COVID-19. The specimen sequenced was peripheral blood. The CDR3 DNA follows: TGTGCCAGCATATCAGGGATCAACACTGAAGCTTTCTTT. Protein sequence: CASISGINTEAFF.